What follows are 28 T cell receptor beta chains derived from one specimen sequenced in a study of molecular identifiers for immune sequencing clone quantification. TCRdb analysed the PCR reads with MiXCR anew, one entry per CDR3 protein. The data show 350,000 or so distinct CDR3 sequences, about 22% seen once. The sequencing input was naive CD8+ T cells from blood, with Jurkat cell RNA spiked in. Sample subset: FACS-sorted CD8+CD4-CCR7+CD45RA+ naive T cells. These receptors were collected from a human donor in good health. Some libraries in this study had Jurkat cell RNA spiked in.

In this sample, this clonotype turned up many times. The V and J genes are TRBV2 and TRBJ2-3; 8 bases are shared with TRBD2. The CDR3 contains 17 residues. V gave up 4 bases and J gave up 5 bases; unmatched junction bases: 14. CDR1 is SNHLY, CDR2 FYNNEI, per germline. Here the CDR3 DNA reads TGTGCCAGCAGTGTCGCATCCAGCGGGAGTATGAGAGATACGCAGTATTTT. Amino acids: CASSVASSGSMRDTQYF.

The chain couples TRBV19 to TRBJ2-1, with 8 nucleotides matching TRBD2. The V segment lost 5 bases and the J segment 7 bases; nucleotides outside the gene matches: 10. Germline V CDR1 and CDR2: LNHDA, SQIVND (reference sequence). The CDR3 sequence is 15 residues long. As DNA, the CDR3 is TGTGCCAGTAGTCATGCGGGGGGTGTTGGGAATGAGCAGTTCTTC. Its translation is CASSHAGGVGNEQFF.

This clonotype was observed a few times. The chain employs TRBV6-2 or TRBV6-3 and TRBJ2-7, with D perhaps TRBD1 (6 bases). Trimming left V 2 bases short and J 4 bases short, with 15 bases between. Germline CDR1 reads MNHEY; CDR2 reads SVGEGT. CDR3 length: 15 amino acids. The CDR3 reads CASSYGDNKQYEQYF. DNA for the CDR3: TGTGCCAGCAGTTACGGGGACAATAAACAGTACGAGCAGTACTTC.

Of note for this clonotype: This may come from a read error, since a much larger clone is one base off. The chain employs TRBV29-1 and TRBJ2-3; 11 bases fit TRBD2. From germline, CDR1 is SQVTM and CDR2 ANQGSEA. The CDR3 spans 17 residues. The CDR3 nucleotides are TGCAGCGCTGAAATTAGCGCTAGCGGGGGGTTCACAGATACGCAGTATTTT. It is translated as CSAEISASGGFTDTQYF.

A word on this clonotype: At one end the junction does not follow the germline gene, possibly because of a read error. The chain carries TRBV13 and TRBJ2-5, with a tentative D call TRBD2 (5 bases). CDR1 is PRHDT, CDR2 FYEKMQ, per germline (reference sequence). The CDR3 sequence is 14 residues long. CDR3 sequence (DNA): TGTGCCAACAGCTTAGATGAGGGACAAGAGACCCAGTACTTC. The encoded protein is CANSLDEGQETQYF.

This clonotype was counted a few times. The chain links TRBV6-2 or TRBV6-3 to TRBJ2-7; 7 bases fit TRBD1. Unmatched junction bases numbered 5, after V lost 6 bases and J lost 6 bases. The CDR3 loop spans 12 amino acids. Germline V gene data show CDR1 as MNHEY and CDR2 as SVGEGT. CDR3 region: CASSSDRPEQYF. The CDR3 DNA reads as TGTGCCAGCAGCTCGGACAGGCCCGAGCAGTACTTC.

This chain joins TRBV20-1 and TRBJ2-4; D remains ambiguous. The V gene's germline CDR1 is DFQATT and CDR2 SNEGSKA (reference sequence). V shed 2 bases and J shed 2 bases, with 25 bases lying between them. The CDR3 has 19 residues. In nucleotides, the CDR3 is TGCAGTGCTAGAAGCCCCACTTCTGTGGAACCTCTAACCAAAAACATTCAGTACTTC. The encoded protein is CSARSPTSVEPLTKNIQYF.

This clonotype was counted ten times or more. The V gene is TRBV28, the J gene TRBJ1-5; D gene ambiguous. The CDR3 totals 15 residues. Trimming removed 5 bases from V and 1 base from J, with 12 bases in between. CDR1 MDHEN and CDR2 SYDVKM come from the germline V gene. In DNA form, the CDR3 reads TGTGCCAGCAGTAAGGCTTCAGACAGCAATCAGCCCCAGCATTTT. It is translated as CASSKASDSNQPQHF. Complete variable domain (other parts from reference TRBV28 and TRBJ1-5): DVKVTQSSRYLVKRTGEKVFLECVQDMDHENMFWYRQDPGLGLRLIYFSYDVKMKEKGDIPEGYSVSREKKERFSLILESASTNQTSMYLCASSKASDSNQPQHFGDGTRLSIL.

This clonotype has ten or more counts. V is TRBV5-4 and J is TRBJ2-7; D gene uncertain. Germline V CDR1 and CDR2: SGHNT, YYREEE (reference sequence). V was pared by 0 bases and J by 3 bases, with 7 bases between. This CDR3 spans 13 amino acids. As DNA, the CDR3 is TGTGCCAGCAGCTTGGACCTGAGCTACGAGCAGTACTTC. It specifies CASSLDLSYEQYF. The full variable domain, its missing parts supplied by reference TRBV5-4 and TRBJ2-7, is ETGVTQSPTHLIKTRGQQVTLRCSSQSGHNTVSWYQQALGQGPQFIFQYYREEENGRGNFPPRFSGLQFPNYSSELNVNALELDDSALYLCASSLDLSYEQYFGPGTRLTVT.

In its sample, this clonotype was seen many times. The chain uses TRBV7-6 and TRBJ2-7, with a tentative D call TRBD1 (6 bases). The CDR3 runs 11 residues. With 3 bases removed from V and 8 bases from J, the gap between germline ends came to 8 bases. Germline CDR1 reads SGHVS; CDR2 reads FNYEAQ. The CDR3 coding sequence is TGTGCCAGCAGCTTGACAGGACAGCAGTACTTC. Translation: CASSLTGQQYF.

In this sample, this clonotype turned up once. Germline is not matched at one junction end, which may reflect a read error. The V and J genes are TRBV7-9 and TRBJ2-3; 8 bases align to TRBD1. The CDR3 is made up of 15 amino acids. Per germline, CDR1 SEHNR and CDR2 FQNEAQ (reference sequence). The DNA of the CDR3 is TGTGTCAGCAGCTCTAGGACAGGGACTACAGATACGCAGTATTTT. Translated: CVSSSRTGTTDTQYF.

This clonotype was seen repeatedly, ten times or more. The V gene is TRBV6-5, the J gene TRBJ2-7; unclear D gene. The CDR3 spans 13 residues. V was shortened by 2 bases and J by 4 bases, with 9 bases between the two germline ends. Germline V CDR1 and CDR2: MNHEY, SVGAGI. The CDR3 DNA is TGTGCCAGCAGTTACGCCACGGGTTACGAGCAGTACTTC. It translates to CASSYATGYEQYF.

This clonotype was seen many times. J is TRBJ1-1 and V is TRBV6-5; the match to TRBD1 covers 7 bases. Trimming cost V 5 bases and J 4 bases; bases outside gene matches: 13. Per germline, CDR1 MNHEY and CDR2 SVGAGI. The CDR3 spans 16 residues. The CDR3 region has the DNA TGTGCCAGCAGTACCTTACAGGGGTTGGTCGGCACTGAAGCTTTCTTT. This encodes CASSTLQGLVGTEAFF.

This clonotype was observed at least ten times. This chain uses TRBV5-1 with TRBJ2-5, with a possible D match to TRBD2 (6 bases). Trimming left V 4 bases short and J 7 bases short, with 14 bases between. Germline V lookup: CDR1 SGHRS, CDR2 YFSETQ. CDR3 length equals 13 residues. The CDR3 reads CASSRDFRGTQYF. The CDR3 region has the DNA TGCGCCAGCAGCAGGGACTTTAGGGGGACCCAGTACTTC.

In this sample, this clonotype turned up many times. This chain uses TRBV29-1 with TRBJ1-1; 7 nucleotides line up with TRBD1. The trim removed 0 bases at V and 6 bases at J, leaving 7 bases unmatched. The germline gives CDR1 SQVTM, CDR2 ANQGSEA. The CDR3 is made up of 14 amino acids. The CDR3 DNA sequence: TGCAGCGTTGAAGATCGGGAGACAGGGCCTGAAGCTTTCTTT. This encodes CSVEDRETGPEAFF.

This clonotype appeared a few times. The chain employs TRBV14 and TRBJ2-1; no reliable D call. V was clipped by 1 base and J by 8 bases, with 12 bases between them. CDR3 length: 14 residues. The germline gives CDR1 SGHDN, CDR2 FVKESK. The CDR3 region has the DNA TGTGCCAGCAGCCAAGCGGCGGCGTGGGATGAGCAGTTCTTC. It encodes CASSQAAAWDEQFF.

Written as DNA, the CDR3 is TGTGCCAGCAGCCCCCTAGCGGAGCAGGGGACCTACGAGCAGTACTTC. Translating gives CASSPLAEQGTYEQYF. This sequence joins TRBV14 and TRBJ2-7; TRBD2 might be the D (7 bases). Germline V CDR1 and CDR2: SGHDN, FVKESK. The ends were cut back, 4 bases at V and 2 bases at J, with 18 bases in the middle. CDR3 length equals 16 residues.

This clonotype occurred many times. This rearrangement joins TRBV13 to TRBJ2-2; D may be TRBD1 (5 bases). Germline CDR1 and CDR2: PRHDT and FYEKMQ (reference sequence). The CDR3 runs to 12 residues. The ends were cut back, 8 bases at V and 7 bases at J, with 11 bases in the middle. CDR3 sequence reads: CASAWGDGELFF. The CDR3, as DNA: TGTGCCAGCGCCTGGGGCGACGGGGAGCTGTTTTTT.

This clonotype came up many times. The rearrangement uses TRBV13 and TRBJ2-3; a weak D match, TRBD1 (5 bases). The CDR3 is made up of 15 amino acids. The germline gives CDR1 PRHDT, CDR2 FYEKMQ (reference sequence). As DNA, the CDR3 is TGTGCTTCACTGGTGTGGGGCCGTACGTTAGATACGCAGTATTTT. This sequence encodes CASLVWGRTLDTQYF.

Details on this clonotype: At one end, the junction sequence differs from germline, possibly due to a read error. The chain joins TRBV5-3 to TRBJ2-1; possible D gene TRBD2, 5 bases. TRBV5-3 is given ORF status, its function remaining uncertain. CDR3 length: 14 amino acids. The CDR3 bases are TGCGCCAGCGAGACTATGGGGTACAACAATGAGCAGTTCTTC. Translating gives CASETMGYNNEQFF.

This sequence joins TRBV12-3 or TRBV12-4 and TRBJ2-7, with D unclear. Trimming shortened V by 5 bases and J by 5 bases, and 13 bases separated the two germline ends. The CDR3 has 13 residues. CDR3 nucleotide sequence: TGTGCCAGCAGTCACGGGTCCGCCCACGAGCAGTACTTC. It codes for CASSHGSAHEQYF.

This clonotype appeared many times. This sequence joins TRBV7-9 and TRBJ2-7; no reliable D call. Germline CDR1 is SEHNR and CDR2 is FQNEAQ (reference sequence). V was pared by 4 bases and J by 2 bases, with 6 bases between. The CDR3 covers 12 residues. CDR3 amino acids: CASSSVAYEQYF. The DNA for the CDR3 is TGTGCCAGCAGCTCAGTCGCCTACGAGCAGTACTTC.

J is TRBJ2-3 and V is TRBV3-1; D is ambiguous. Near its end, the DNA agrees better with TRBJ1-5, so the J call may be wrong. The CDR3 extends over 15 amino acids. Germline values: CDR1 LGHDT, CDR2 YNNKEL (reference sequence). The CDR3 DNA reads as TGTGCCAGCAGCCAAGAGACATTTTCTGGCGATACGCAGCATTTT. Its protein product is CASSQETFSGDTQHF.

The chain links TRBV10-3 to TRBJ2-7; D is unresolved. V was trimmed by 2 bases and J by 2 bases, leaving 10 bases between them. Per the germline V gene, CDR1 is ENHRY and CDR2 is SYGVKD. This CDR3 is 14 amino acids long. CDR3 in DNA: TGTGCCATCAGTGAGGAAACAGACCCCTACGAGCAGTACTTC. It yields the protein CAISEETDPYEQYF.

This chain links TRBV29-1 with TRBJ2-5, with D maybe TRBD2 (6 bases). Germline loops: CDR1 SQVTM, CDR2 ANQGSEA. V lost 3 bases and J lost 5, with 28 bases in between. This CDR3 is built from 18 residues. The CDR3 protein is CSVDAGSLPVAERETQYF. The CDR3 nucleotides are TGCAGCGTTGACGCGGGGTCCCTCCCCGTGGCCGAGAGGGAGACCCAGTACTTC.

This clonotype came up many times. The chain has TRBV5-6 and TRBJ1-1; D uncertain. The CDR3 contains 16 residues. The germline V gene encodes CDR1 SGHDT and CDR2 YYEEEE. Trimming left V 0 bases short and J 5 bases short, with 17 bases between. CDR3 in DNA: TGTGCCAGCAGCTTGGTTCGGGGTTCTGGAAAGACTGAAGCTTTCTTT. Protein: CASSLVRGSGKTEAFF.

This clonotype was counted ten times or more. This chain uses TRBV5-4 with TRBJ2-4; 7 bases line up with TRBD1. Germline CDR1 SGHNT, CDR2 YYREEE (reference sequence). The CDR3 is made up of 12 amino acids. V trimming: 9 bases; J trimming: 6 bases; junction bases outside the gene matches: 6. CDR3 residues: CATGDSLNIQYF. As DNA, the CDR3 is TGTGCCACTGGGGACAGCTTAAACATTCAGTACTTC. Complete variable domain (other parts from reference TRBV5-4 and TRBJ2-4): ETGVTQSPTHLIKTRGQQVTLRCSSQSGHNTVSWYQQALGQGPQFIFQYYREEENGRGNFPPRFSGLQFPNYSSELNVNALELDDSALYLCATGDSLNIQYFGAGTRLSVL.

This clonotype appeared many times. DNA for the CDR3: TGTGCCACCAGTGACCACCCCCGGGCTGGATTAGATACGCAGTATTTT. It encodes CATSDHPRAGLDTQYF. The rearrangement uses TRBV24-1 and TRBJ2-3; no definite D call. The germline V gene encodes CDR1 KGHDR and CDR2 SFDVKD. V shed 4 bases and J shed 5 bases, with 18 bases lying between them. The CDR3 is 16 amino acids.